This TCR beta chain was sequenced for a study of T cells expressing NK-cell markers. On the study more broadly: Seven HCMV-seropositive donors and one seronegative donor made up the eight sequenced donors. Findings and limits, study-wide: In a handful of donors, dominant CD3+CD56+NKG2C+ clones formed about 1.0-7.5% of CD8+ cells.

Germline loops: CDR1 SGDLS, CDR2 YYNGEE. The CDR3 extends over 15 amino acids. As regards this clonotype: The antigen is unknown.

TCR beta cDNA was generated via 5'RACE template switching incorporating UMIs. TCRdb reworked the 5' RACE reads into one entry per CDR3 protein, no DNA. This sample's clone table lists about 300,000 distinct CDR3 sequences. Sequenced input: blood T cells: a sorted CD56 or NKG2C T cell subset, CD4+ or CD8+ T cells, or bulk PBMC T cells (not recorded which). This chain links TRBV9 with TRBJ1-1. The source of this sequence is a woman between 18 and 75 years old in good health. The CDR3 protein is CASSVERYMNTEAFF.